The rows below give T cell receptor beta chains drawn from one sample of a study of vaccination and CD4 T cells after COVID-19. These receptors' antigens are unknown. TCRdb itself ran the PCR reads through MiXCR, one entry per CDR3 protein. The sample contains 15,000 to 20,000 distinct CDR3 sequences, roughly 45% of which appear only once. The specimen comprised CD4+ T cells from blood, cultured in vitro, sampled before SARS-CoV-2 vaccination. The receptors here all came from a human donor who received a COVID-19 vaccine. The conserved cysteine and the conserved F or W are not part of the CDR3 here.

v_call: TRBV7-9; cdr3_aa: ASSPHF
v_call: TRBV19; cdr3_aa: ASSRGGRSDTQY
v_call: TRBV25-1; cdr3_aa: ASSELGGLETQY
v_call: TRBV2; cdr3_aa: AGSPRDYGYT
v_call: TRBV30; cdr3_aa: ASTDPTDTQY
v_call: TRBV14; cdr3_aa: ASSPMGRNTEAF
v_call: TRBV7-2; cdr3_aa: ASSLSESYNSPLH
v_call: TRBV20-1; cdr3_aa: SARGGQGHTDTQY
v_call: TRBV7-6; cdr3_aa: ASSRQPSSGGVETQY
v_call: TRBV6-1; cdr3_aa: ASKGGSGREAF
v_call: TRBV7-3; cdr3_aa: ASSKDISGANVLT
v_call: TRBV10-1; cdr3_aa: ATLGGPINSPLH
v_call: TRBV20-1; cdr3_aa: SARSGSYEQY
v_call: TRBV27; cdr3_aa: ASSAGAGQPQH
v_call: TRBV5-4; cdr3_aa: ASSPGTVNTEAF
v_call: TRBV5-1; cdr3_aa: ASSSGQGSGYGYT
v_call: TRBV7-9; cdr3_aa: ASSPRQDHYEQY
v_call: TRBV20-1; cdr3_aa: SATGQGRTDTQY
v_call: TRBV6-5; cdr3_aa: ASSYAGDSTVSGNTIY
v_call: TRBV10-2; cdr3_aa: ASSDLEDTQY
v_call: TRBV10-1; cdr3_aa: ASSLAGGLDNEQF
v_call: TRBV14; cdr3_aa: ASSLRVYYGYT
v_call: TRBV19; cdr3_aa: ASSTQGLWYEQY
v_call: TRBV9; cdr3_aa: ASSEDRGNYGYT